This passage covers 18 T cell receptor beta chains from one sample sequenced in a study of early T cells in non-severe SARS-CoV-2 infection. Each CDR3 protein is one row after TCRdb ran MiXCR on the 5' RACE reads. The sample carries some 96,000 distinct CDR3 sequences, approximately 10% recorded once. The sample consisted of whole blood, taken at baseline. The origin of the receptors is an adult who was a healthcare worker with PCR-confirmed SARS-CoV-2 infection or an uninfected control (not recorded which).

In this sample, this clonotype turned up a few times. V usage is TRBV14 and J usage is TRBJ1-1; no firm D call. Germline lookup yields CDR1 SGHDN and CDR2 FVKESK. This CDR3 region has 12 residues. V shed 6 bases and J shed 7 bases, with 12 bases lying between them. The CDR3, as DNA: TGTGCCAGCAGTCTAGCGGGCTTTGAAGCTTTCTTT. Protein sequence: CASSLAGFEAFF.

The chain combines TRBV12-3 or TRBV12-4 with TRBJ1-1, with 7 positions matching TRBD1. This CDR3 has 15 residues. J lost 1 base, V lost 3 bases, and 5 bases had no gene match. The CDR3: CASSLAQGRNTEAFF. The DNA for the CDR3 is TGTGCCAGCAGTTTGGCACAGGGGCGGAACACTGAAGCTTTCTTT.

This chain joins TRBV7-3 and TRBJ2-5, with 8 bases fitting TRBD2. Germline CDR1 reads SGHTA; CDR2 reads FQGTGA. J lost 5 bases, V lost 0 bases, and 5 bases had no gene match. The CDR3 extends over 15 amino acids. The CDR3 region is CASSLTPGGLETQYF. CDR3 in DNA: TGTGCCAGCAGCTTAACGCCGGGAGGGCTTGAGACCCAGTACTTC.

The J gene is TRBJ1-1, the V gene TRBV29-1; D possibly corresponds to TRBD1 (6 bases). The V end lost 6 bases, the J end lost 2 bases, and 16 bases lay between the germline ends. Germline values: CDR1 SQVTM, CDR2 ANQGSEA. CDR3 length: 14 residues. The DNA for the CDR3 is TGCAGCGTGGCGAGGACAGCAGGTAACACTGAAGCTTTCTTT. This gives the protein CSVARTAGNTEAFF.

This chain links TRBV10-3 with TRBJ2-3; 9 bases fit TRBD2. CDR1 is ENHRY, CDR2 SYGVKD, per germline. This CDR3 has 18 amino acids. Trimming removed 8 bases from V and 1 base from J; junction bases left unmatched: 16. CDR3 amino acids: CAIRGGREEVYGTDTQYF. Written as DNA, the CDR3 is TGTGCCATCCGCGGCGGGAGGGAAGAGGTTTACGGCACAGATACGCAGTATTTT.

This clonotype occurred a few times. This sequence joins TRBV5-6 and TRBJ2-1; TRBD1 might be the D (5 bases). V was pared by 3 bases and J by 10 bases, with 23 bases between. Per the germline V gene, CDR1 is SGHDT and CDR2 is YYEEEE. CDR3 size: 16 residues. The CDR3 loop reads CASSSDLVVRAWEQFF. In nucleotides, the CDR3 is TGTGCCAGCAGCTCCGACCTCGTCGTCAGGGCATGGGAGCAGTTCTTC.

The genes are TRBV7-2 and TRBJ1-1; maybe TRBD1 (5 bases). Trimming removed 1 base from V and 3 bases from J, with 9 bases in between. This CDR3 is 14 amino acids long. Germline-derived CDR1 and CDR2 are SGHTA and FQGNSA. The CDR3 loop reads CASSLGPGDTEAFF. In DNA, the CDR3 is TGTGCCAGCAGCTTAGGACCGGGGGACACTGAAGCTTTCTTT.

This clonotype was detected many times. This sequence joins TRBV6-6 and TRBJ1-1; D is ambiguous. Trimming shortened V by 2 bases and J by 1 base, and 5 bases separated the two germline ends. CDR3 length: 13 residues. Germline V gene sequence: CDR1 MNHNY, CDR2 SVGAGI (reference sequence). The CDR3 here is CASSYDRNTEAFF. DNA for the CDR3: TGTGCCAGCAGTTACGACCGGAACACTGAAGCTTTCTTT.

The CDR3 region is CASSPARHLEAFF. The DNA for the CDR3 is TGTGCCAGCAGCCCGGCCCGCCACCTAGAAGCTTTCTTT. This rearrangement joins TRBV12-3 or TRBV12-4 to TRBJ1-1; no firm D call. The CDR3 runs 13 residues. V dropped 6 bases and J dropped 8 bases, with 16 bases sitting between them.

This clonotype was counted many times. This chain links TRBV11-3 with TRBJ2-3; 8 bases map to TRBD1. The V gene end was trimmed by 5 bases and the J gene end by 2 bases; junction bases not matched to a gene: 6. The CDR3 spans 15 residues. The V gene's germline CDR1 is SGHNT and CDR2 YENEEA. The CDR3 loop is CASSPRQGATDTQYF. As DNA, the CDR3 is TGTGCCAGCAGCCCGCGGCAGGGGGCCACAGATACGCAGTATTTT.

The CDR3 DNA reads as TGTGCCAGCAGTTACACGGATAATTCACCCCTCCACTTT. As protein: CASSYTDNSPLHF. The chain carries TRBV6-6 and TRBJ1-6; D gene unclear. This CDR3 comprises 13 residues. Germline assignment: CDR1 MNHNY and CDR2 SVGAGI (reference sequence). Trimming took off 2 bases at V and 5 bases at J, with 4 bases between the two ends.

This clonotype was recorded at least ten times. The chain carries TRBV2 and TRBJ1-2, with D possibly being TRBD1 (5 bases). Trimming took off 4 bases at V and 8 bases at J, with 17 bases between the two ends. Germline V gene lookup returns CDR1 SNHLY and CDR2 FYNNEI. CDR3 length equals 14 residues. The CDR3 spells CASSAAREGKGYTF. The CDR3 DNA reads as TGTGCCAGCAGTGCGGCCAGGGAGGGGAAGGGCTACACCTTC.

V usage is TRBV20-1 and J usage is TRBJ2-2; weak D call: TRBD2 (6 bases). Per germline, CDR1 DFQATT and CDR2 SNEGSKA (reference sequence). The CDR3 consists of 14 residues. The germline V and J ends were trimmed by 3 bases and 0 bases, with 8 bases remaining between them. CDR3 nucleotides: TGCAGTGCTAGGCCTAGCGCGAACACCGGGGAGCTGTTTTTT. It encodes CSARPSANTGELFF.

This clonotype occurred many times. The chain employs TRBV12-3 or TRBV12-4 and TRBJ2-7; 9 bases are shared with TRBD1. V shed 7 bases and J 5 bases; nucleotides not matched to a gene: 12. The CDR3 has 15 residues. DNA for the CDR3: TGTGCCAGCAACCTACAGGGGGCCATCGGGGACGAGCAGTACTTC. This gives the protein CASNLQGAIGDEQYF.

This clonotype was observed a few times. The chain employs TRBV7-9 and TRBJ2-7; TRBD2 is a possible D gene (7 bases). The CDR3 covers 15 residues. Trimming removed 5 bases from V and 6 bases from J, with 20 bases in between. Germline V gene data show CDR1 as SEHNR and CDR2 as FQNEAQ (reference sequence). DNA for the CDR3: TGTGCCAGCAGCCCCGGAGGGGGGAGGGCCTCCGAGCAGTACTTC. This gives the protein CASSPGGGRASEQYF.

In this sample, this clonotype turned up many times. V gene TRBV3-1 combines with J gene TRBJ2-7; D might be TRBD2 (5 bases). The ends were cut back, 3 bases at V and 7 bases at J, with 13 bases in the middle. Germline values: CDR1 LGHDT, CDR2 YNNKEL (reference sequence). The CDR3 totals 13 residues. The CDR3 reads CASSQGDWGEQYF. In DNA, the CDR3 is TGTGCCAGCAGCCAGGGAGACTGGGGAGAGCAGTACTTC.

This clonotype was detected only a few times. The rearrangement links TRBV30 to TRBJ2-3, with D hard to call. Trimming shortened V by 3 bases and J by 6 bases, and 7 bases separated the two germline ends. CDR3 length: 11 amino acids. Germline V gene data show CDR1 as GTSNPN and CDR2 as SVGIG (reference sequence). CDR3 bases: TGTGCCTGGAGCCGTATGGATACGCAGTATTTT. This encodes CAWSRMDTQYF.

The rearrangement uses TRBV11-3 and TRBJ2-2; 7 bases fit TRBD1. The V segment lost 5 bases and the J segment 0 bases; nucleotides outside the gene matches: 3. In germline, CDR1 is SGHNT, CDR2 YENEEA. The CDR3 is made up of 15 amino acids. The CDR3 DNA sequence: TGTGCCAGCAGCCCGGGACAGCCGAACACCGGGGAGCTGTTTTTT. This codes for CASSPGQPNTGELFF.